This T cell receptor (beta chain) emerged from a study of shared clonotypes between healthy human individuals. In the study overall: Each donor had three CD4 naive, three CD4 memory, two CD8 naive and one CD8 memory plate.

As concerns this clone: Its matching antigen is unknown. This may stem from a read error, because a much larger clone lies one nucleotide away. Other DNA sequences of this sample code for an identical CDR3.

Replicate sorted-subset PCRs were loaded with about 0.2 ug DNA, 29,000 or so T cell genomes. TCRdb keeps only in-frame clones here, not all; method: immunoSEQ multiplex PCR. The top ten hold under 2% of the sample, which has 600,000 to 750,000 clones, roughly 72% seen once. Findings and caveats of the study: Between several donors, naive CD4 clonotypes were shared at a level of approximately 5%. Non-shared clonotypes had lower generation probabilities than those shared by all four donors.

The sequencing sample was made of memory CD4+ T cells sorted from blood. Indicated subset: CD45RA-negative fraction. This clonotype was sampled from a woman aged 30 to 39 in good health.

The CDR3 is CASSLEEGTEAFF. The CDR3 region has the DNA TGTGCCAGCAGCTTAGAAGAGGGGACTGAAGCTTTCTTT. This chain uses TRBV7-2 with TRBJ1-1; TRBD1 is a possible D gene (5 bases). The V and J ends lost 1 base and 5 bases respectively, with 8 bases between them. The CDR3 is 13 amino acids. Germline CDR1 reads SGHTA; CDR2 reads FQGNSA.